The sequence of this T cell receptor beta chain was determined in a study of blood T cell repertoires in COVID-19. The data were produced by immunoSEQ multiplex PCR, yet TCRdb's version contains in-frame clones alone and is incomplete. The repertoire includes hundreds of thousands of clones, roughly 89% of them detected once, and more than 1.4% sits in the top ten. Material: peripheral blood. This TCR was sampled from a woman aged 25 to 39 with active or convalescent COVID-19.

The CDR3 here is CASSKGLAKTQYF. The CDR3 DNA reads as TGTGCCAGCAGCAAAGGACTAGCTAAGACCCAGTACTTC. The chain recombines TRBV27 with TRBJ2-5; TRBD2 matches at 8 bases. V gave up 6 bases and J gave up 6 bases; unmatched junction bases: 6. The CDR3 is 13 residues long. From germline, CDR1 is MNHEY and CDR2 SMNVEV (reference sequence).